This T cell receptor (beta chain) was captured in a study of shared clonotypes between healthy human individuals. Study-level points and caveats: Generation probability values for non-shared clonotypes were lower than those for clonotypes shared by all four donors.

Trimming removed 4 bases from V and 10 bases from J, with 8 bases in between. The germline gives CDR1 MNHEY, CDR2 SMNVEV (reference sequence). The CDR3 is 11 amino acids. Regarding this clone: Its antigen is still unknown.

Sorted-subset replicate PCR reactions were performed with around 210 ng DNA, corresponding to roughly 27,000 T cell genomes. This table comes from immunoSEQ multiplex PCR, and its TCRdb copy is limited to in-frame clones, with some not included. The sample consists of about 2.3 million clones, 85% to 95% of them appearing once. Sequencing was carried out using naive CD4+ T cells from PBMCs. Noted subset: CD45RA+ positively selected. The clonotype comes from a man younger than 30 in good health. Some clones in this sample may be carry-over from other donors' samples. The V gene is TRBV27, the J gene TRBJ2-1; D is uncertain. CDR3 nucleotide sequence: TGTGCCAGCAGTTCTGGGCGCGAGCAGTTCTTC. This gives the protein CASSSGREQFF.